Below are 18 T cell receptor beta chains sequenced from a single sample in a study of identical twins. TCRdb ran MiXCR on the 5' RACE reads and lists one entry per CDR3 protein. The sample includes some 590,000 distinct CDR3 sequences, over 8.5% seen only once; the top ten take under 3%. A further study also used this sample, focusing on yellow fever vaccine responses in identical twins.

The sample taken for sequencing was PBMCs. The receptor set was obtained from a woman between 18 and 30 years old in good health.

The chain links TRBV7-9 to TRBJ2-7; no definite D call. V was cut by 5 bases and J by 12 bases, with 14 bases left in between. This CDR3 comprises 11 residues. Looked up from germline, CDR1 is SEHNR and CDR2 is FQNEAQ (reference sequence). The CDR3, as DNA: TGTGCCAGCAGCCTTGACTCATCATCGTACTTC. It specifies CASSLDSSSYF.

The chain links TRBV9 to TRBJ2-3; 12 positions agree with TRBD2. CDR1 and CDR2 from the germline V gene are SGDLS and YYNGEE. The V segment lost 2 bases and the J segment 4 bases; nucleotides outside the gene matches: 5. There are 16 residues in the CDR3. The CDR3 DNA is TGTGCCAGCAGCGTTACCGGGACTAGCGGGCCAGATACGCAGTATTTT. Protein product: CASSVTGTSGPDTQYF. The whole variable domain, filled in from reference TRBV9 and TRBJ2-3, reads DSGVTQTPKHLITATGQRVTLRCSPRSGDLSVYWYQQSLDQGLQFLIQYYNGEERAKGNILERFSAQQFPDLHSELNLSSLELGDSALYFCASSVTGTSGPDTQYFGPGTRLTVL.

The chain recombines TRBV19 with TRBJ2-7, with 7 bases fitting TRBD2. This CDR3 has 15 residues. CDR1 and CDR2 from the germline V gene are LNHDA and SQIVND (reference sequence). The V gene end was trimmed by 4 bases and the J gene end by 2 bases; junction bases not matched to a gene: 8. CDR3 sequence (DNA): TGTGCCAGTAGTAAGCGGGGTCAGGCCACCTACGAGCAGTACTTC. Encoded protein: CASSKRGQATYEQYF.

This sequence joins TRBV4-1 and TRBJ2-7; TRBD1 might be the D (7 bases). V was clipped by 3 bases and J by 2 bases, with 14 bases between them. CDR1 MGHRA and CDR2 YSYEKL come from the germline V gene. The CDR3 spans 15 residues. CDR3: CASSQWGRGAYEQYF. The CDR3 DNA reads as TGCGCCAGCAGCCAGTGGGGCAGGGGGGCCTACGAGCAGTACTTC.

This clonotype was observed at least ten times. The V and J genes are TRBV12-3 or TRBV12-4 and TRBJ1-3; D unresolved. This CDR3 contains 12 residues. CDR3: CGSEASGNTIYF. The CDR3 bases are TGTGGAAGTGAAGCCTCTGGAAACACCATATATTTT.

This clonotype has a handful of counts. The V call is TRBV12-3 or TRBV12-4, the J call TRBJ2-1; D unresolved. The CDR3 covers 14 residues. Deletions cut 3 bases from V and 7 bases from J, with 13 bases between. CDR3 DNA sequence: TGTGCCAGCAGTTTCGGTCTTGCATGGAATGAGCAGTTCTTC. Translation gives CASSFGLAWNEQFF.

The chain combines TRBV2 with TRBJ2-7, with TRBD2 identical over 10 bases. Trimming cost V 7 bases and J 2 bases; bases outside gene matches: 5. The germline gives CDR1 SNHLY, CDR2 FYNNEI. This CDR3 is built from 14 residues. CDR3 protein: CASIRTSGTYEQYF. The CDR3 nucleotides read TGTGCCAGCATCCGGACTAGCGGAACCTACGAGCAGTACTTC.

At least ten counts were recorded for this clonotype. V is TRBV12-3 or TRBV12-4 and J is TRBJ1-1; D gene ambiguous. Deletions cut 2 bases from V and 8 bases from J, with 6 bases between. The CDR3 contains 11 residues. Here the CDR3 reads CASSLYQEAFF. The CDR3 coding sequence is TGTGCCAGCAGTTTATATCAGGAAGCTTTCTTT.

There are many counts of this clonotype. The CDR3 DNA reads as TGTGCCAGCATGGTTACGAACACCGGGGAGCTGTTTTTT. Translated, it gives CASMVTNTGELFF. The rearrangement joins TRBV6-5 to TRBJ2-2; D call uncertain. This CDR3 is 13 amino acids long. V lost 7 bases and J 0 bases, leaving 6 bases between the germline ends. Germline CDR1 reads MNHEY; CDR2 reads SVGAGI.

This chain joins TRBV2 and TRBJ1-1; TRBD1 matches 9 bases. Trimming removed 7 bases from V and 3 bases from J; junction bases left unmatched: 6. CDR1 and CDR2 (germline): SNHLY, FYNNEI. The CDR3 contains 14 residues. CDR3 sequence: CASNKRQGDTEAFF. Written as DNA, the CDR3 is TGTGCCAGCAATAAAAGACAGGGGGACACTGAAGCTTTCTTT.

This clonotype was detected ten times or more. This sequence joins TRBV7-9 and TRBJ2-7; TRBD2 aligns across 15 bases. This CDR3 has 17 amino acids. The V segment lost 1 base and the J segment 1 base; nucleotides outside the gene matches: 2. The V gene's germline CDR1 is SEHNR and CDR2 FQNEAQ (reference sequence). The CDR3: CASSLGGTSGGSYEQYF. The CDR3 nucleotides read TGTGCCAGCAGCTTAGGAGGGACTAGCGGGGGGTCCTACGAGCAGTACTTC.

The gene calls are TRBV29-1 and TRBJ2-3; possible D gene TRBD2, 6 bases. Trimming stripped 7 bases from V and 4 bases from J, with 18 bases between. In germline, CDR1 is SQVTM, CDR2 ANQGSEA. The length of the CDR3 is 14 residues. CDR3 in DNA: TGCAGCGCGCTTCAACGGGGGAGGCCAGATACGCAGTATTTT. This codes for CSALQRGRPDTQYF.

The rearrangement uses TRBV5-1 and TRBJ2-1; TRBD2 is a possible D gene (6 bases). CDR3 length equals 18 residues. CDR1 is SGHRS and CDR2 is YFSETQ in the germline V gene. V lost 2 bases to trimming and J lost 2 bases, with 20 bases between them. CDR3 amino acids: CASSLEDPLSGAYNEQFF. In DNA form, the CDR3 reads TGCGCCAGCAGCTTAGAGGATCCGCTATCGGGGGCCTACAATGAGCAGTTCTTC.

This clonotype was seen many times. The chain recombines TRBV20-1 with TRBJ2-5; D remains ambiguous. Trimming left V 2 bases short and J 6 bases short, with 13 bases between. The germline gives CDR1 DFQATT, CDR2 SNEGSKA (reference sequence). The CDR3 has 13 amino acids. CDR3 sequence: CSARLRSVQTQYF. The CDR3 nucleotides are TGCAGTGCTAGACTTCGGTCCGTCCAGACCCAGTACTTC.

Ten or more counts support this clonotype. V usage is TRBV6-6 and J usage is TRBJ1-2; unclear D gene. Germline V gives CDR1 MNHNY, CDR2 SVGAGI (reference sequence). This CDR3 region has 11 residues. V lost 8 bases, J lost 9 bases, and 13 bases lay in between. CDR3 in amino acids: CASSGAMRYTF. The CDR3 DNA is TGTGCCAGCTCCGGTGCTATGCGCTACACCTTC.

This clonotype came up a few times. This chain connects TRBV7-9 to TRBJ2-4; D not resolved. The germline gives CDR1 SEHNR, CDR2 FQNEAQ (reference sequence). The CDR3 loop spans 15 amino acids. Deletions cut 1 base from V and 1 base from J, with 8 bases between. The chain's CDR3 is CASSLELGAKNIQYF. The CDR3 bases are TGTGCCAGCAGCTTAGAGCTAGGGGCCAAAAACATTCAGTACTTC.

This chain joins TRBV5-5 and TRBJ2-1; 10 bases map to TRBD2. V gave up 4 bases and J gave up 1 base; unmatched junction bases: 11. This CDR3 contains 18 residues. Per germline, CDR1 SGHKS and CDR2 YYEKEE (reference sequence). The CDR3 region is CASSKGVSGGPSYNEQFF. The CDR3 nucleotides are TGTGCCAGCAGCAAGGGGGTTAGCGGGGGGCCATCCTACAATGAGCAGTTCTTC.

This clonotype was counted a few times. The J gene is TRBJ2-1, the V gene TRBV28; 16 bases map to TRBD2. Looked up from germline, CDR1 is MDHEN and CDR2 is SYDVKM. Trimming took 5 bases from V and 15 from J; bases not matched to a gene: 7. CDR3 length: 14 amino acids. CDR3 in DNA: TGTGCCAGCAGTCCCGGGACTAGCGGGAGGGAGGGGTTCTTC. This codes for CASSPGTSGREGFF.